The next 12 T cell receptor beta chains were all read from a single sample in a study of cytomegalovirus exposure and HLA in healthy donors. PCR amplification relied on 60 Vbeta primers (plus 13 Jbeta primers). TCRdb's copy holds only in-frame clones and misses some; the assay was immunoSEQ multiplex PCR. The repertoire consists of approximately 110,000 clones, with 65% to 75% occurring once and the leading ten covering 4.2%. Sequenced: PBMCs. The receptors stem from a woman aged 50 to 60 in good health and CMV-seropositive.

This rearrangement joins TRBV30 to TRBJ1-6, with 9 positions matching TRBD1. The CDR3 runs 14 residues. CDR1 and CDR2 from the germline V gene are GTSNPN and SVGIG (reference sequence). The V gene end was trimmed by 0 bases and the J gene end by 11 bases; junction bases not matched to a gene: 5. The CDR3 DNA follows: TGTGCCTGGAGTGTAGGGACAGGGAGTGCACCCCTCCACTTT. The encoded protein is CAWSVGTGSAPLHF.

V gene TRBV7-2 combines with J gene TRBJ1-3; 9 positions match TRBD1. V shed 5 bases and J 7 bases; nucleotides not matched to a gene: 3. From germline, CDR1 is SGHTA and CDR2 FQGNSA. This CDR3 is built from 13 residues. CDR3 sequence reads: CASSPGQGNTIYF. The CDR3 DNA is TGTGCCAGCAGCCCTGGACAGGGGAACACCATATATTTT.

This chain uses TRBV5-1 with TRBJ2-5, with 7 positions matching TRBD1. The CDR3 sequence is 17 residues long. V was pared by 0 bases and J by 5 bases, with 13 bases of the junction left unmatched. Per the germline V gene, CDR1 is SGHRS and CDR2 is YFSETQ. The CDR3 region has the DNA TGCGCCAGCAGCTTGGCACAGGGGCCCTCGTTCGGGGAGACCCAGTACTTC. Translated, it gives CASSLAQGPSFGETQYF.

The chain links TRBV7-2 to TRBJ2-6; 8 nucleotides match TRBD2. CDR1 and CDR2 (germline): SGHTA, FQGNSA. This CDR3 region has 16 residues. V lost 5 bases and J lost 4; bases outside the gene matches: 7. CDR3 sequence reads: CASSRTGGTGANVLTF. The CDR3 DNA reads as TGTGCCAGCAGCCGTACGGGGGGGACGGGGGCCAACGTCCTGACTTTC.

Only one count was recorded for this clone. The chain recombines TRBV11-2 with TRBJ1-3; no firm D call. The length of the CDR3 is 11 residues. Trimming took 1 base from V and 15 from J, leaving 10 bases between them. In germline, CDR1 is SGHAT, CDR2 FQNNGV. The CDR3 DNA follows: TGTGCCAGCAGCTTAGCCGGGTTCGAATATTTT. It codes for CASSLAGFEYF.

CDR3 amino acids: CASSLFRAPRQETQYF. The CDR3 DNA sequence: TGTGCCAGCAGCTTGTTCAGGGCCCCTAGGCAGGAGACCCAGTACTTC. The chain is built from TRBV5-6 and TRBJ2-5; a weak D match, TRBD1 (5 bases). The germline gives CDR1 SGHDT, CDR2 YYEEEE. V lost 1 base and J 5 bases, leaving 18 bases between the germline ends. The CDR3 runs to 16 residues.

The chain has TRBV5-4 and TRBJ1-4, with D maybe TRBD1 (6 bases). In germline, CDR1 is SGHNT, CDR2 YYREEE (reference sequence). There are 15 residues in the CDR3. V lost 4 bases and J 5 bases, leaving 15 bases between the germline ends. CDR3 bases: TGTGCCAGCAGCGGACCGGGACATGCGAATGAAAAACTGTTTTTT. Translating it yields CASSGPGHANEKLFF.

J is TRBJ1-3 and V is TRBV29-1; 7 nucleotides line up with TRBD1. The CDR3 is 12 amino acids. The V segment lost 7 bases and the J segment 4 bases; nucleotides outside the gene matches: 4. Germline CDR1 SQVTM, CDR2 ANQGSEA. The CDR3 here is CSAQGVGNTIYF. The DNA of the CDR3 is TGCAGCGCCCAGGGGGTCGGAAACACCATATATTTT. Complete variable domain (other parts from reference TRBV29-1 and TRBJ1-3): SAVISQKPSRDICQRGTSLTIQCQVDSQVTMMFWYRQQPGQSLTLIATANQGSEATYESGFVIDKFPISRPNLTFSTLTVSNMSPEDSSIYLCSAQGVGNTIYFGEGSWLTVV.

To note about this clone: Likely a read error: the CDR3 ends without its conserved phenylalanine or tryptophan. This chain uses TRBV4-1 with TRBJ2-3; 9 positions agree with TRBD2. Germline values: CDR1 MGHRA, CDR2 YSYEKL. This CDR3 spans 15 amino acids. V was clipped by 7 bases and J by 0 bases; unmatched bases: 5. CDR3 protein: CASIPAGGSTDTQYL. The CDR3 coding sequence is TGCGCCAGCATCCCAGCGGGGGGAAGCACAGATACGCAGTATTTG.

This clone was counted between two and nine times. DNA of the CDR3: TGTGCCAGCAGCTTTAACCGGGCAGGGTTGGCTTTCTTT. This codes for CASSFNRAGLAFF. The J gene is TRBJ1-1, the V gene TRBV5-5; maybe TRBD1 (5 bases). The CDR3 is 13 amino acids. Germline CDR1 and CDR2: SGHKS and YYEKEE (reference sequence). With 2 bases removed from V and 11 bases from J, the gap between germline ends came to 16 bases.

V gene TRBV5-3 combines with J gene TRBJ1-6; 7 bases are shared with TRBD1. TRBV5-3 is labeled an ORF, and its function is uncertain. The CDR3 is 16 amino acids. The ends lost 4 bases at V and 5 bases at J; junction bases unmatched: 9. The CDR3 coding sequence is TGTGCCAGAAGCCGATTAGACAGGGTAAATAATTCACCCCTCCACTTT. Translated, it gives CARSRLDRVNNSPLHF.

This chain joins TRBV5-5 and TRBJ2-7; maybe TRBD2 (5 bases). V was clipped by 3 bases and J by 0 bases, with 10 bases between them. Germline CDR1 SGHKS, CDR2 YYEKEE (reference sequence). CDR3 size: 14 residues. The CDR3 nucleotides are TGTGCCAGCAGCTGGACTGAGAGCTCCTACGAGCAGTACTTC. It yields the protein CASSWTESSYEQYF.